This record concerns one T cell receptor beta chain sequence. This clone was observed a handful of times. What antigen it recognizes has not been identified. Base-call qualities are not available, and no considerably larger clone is one nucleotide away. TCRbeta CDR3 regions were sequenced with the immunoSEQ Assay. After extraction, genomic DNA underwent amplification by bias-controlled multiplex PCR, followed by high-throughput sequencing. Regarding the original processing steps: To quantify the absolute abundance of each unique TCRbeta CDR3 region, sequences were collapsed and filtered. T cell fraction was estimated by normalizing TCRbeta template counts to usable DNA, with usable DNA measured through amplification of reference genes found in all nucleated cells. Repertoire TCRs were annotated as SARS-CoV-2-specific when V gene, CDR3 amino acid sequence and J gene were exactly matched to a known reactive TCR set. MIRA supplied the reference SARS-CoV-2 TCR set, which was filtered for enrichment in COVID-19-positive ImmuneCODE repertoires so that public or cross-reactive TCRs were removed. Using the MIRA antigens, annotated TCRs were further analysed by specific ORF or by position within an ORF. Breadth was defined as annotated unique rearrangements over total unique productive rearrangements; depth was the summed frequency of those rearrangements. Two-sided Wilcoxon rank-sum tests were used to compare TCR breadth between groups. Sourced from immuneACCESS, this table was stored by TCRdb with only in-frame sequences that have V and J called. A share of the clones is absent; for the studies checked, an unresolved V gene accounts for under half, and the remainder has no known explanation. The DNA gave D and trimming, while V, J and clone size come from that table. In this sample the table shows a few hundred thousand clones, almost 90% of which occur a single time. Together, the top ten hold around 5.5% of the sample.

What this sample's treatment or condition label stands for: roughly 19 received Ad26.COV2.S at low or high dose, single or two shots; 5 received placebo; per-sample allocation not given. Repertoires of vaccine and placebo recipients were sequenced from samples collected on day 63 after the first injection. Between 29 July and 7 August 2020, Cohort 1b enrolled around 24 adults aged 18-55 years at one site in Boston, USA. As a vaccine, Ad26.COV2.S was a replication-incompetent adenovirus type 26 vector that expressed a prefusion-stabilized SARS-CoV-2 spike protein derived from the original Wuhan strain. This entry comes from a study of Ad26.COV2.S vaccination and SARS-CoV-2 variants (dated by TCRdb to the early 2020s). About the investigation overall: Vaccine-arm donors came from COV1001, a multicentre, randomized, double-blind, placebo-controlled phase I-IIa trial of Ad26.COV2.S in healthy adults. Participants in the trial were split at random into five groups of five each, receiving low-dose or high-dose Ad26.COV2.S once or twice, or else placebo on both occasions. Blinding of investigators to trial group allocation was maintained during experiments and outcome assessment. The TCR-sequenced set comprised approximately 32 samples: approximately 19 Ad26.COV2.S vaccine recipients, 5 placebo recipients and 8 SARS-CoV-2 convalescent individuals. TCRbeta repertoire sequencing served as the tool for gauging how specific and how broad the SARS-CoV-2-reactive T cell receptors were following Ad26.COV2.S vaccination. Ad26.COV2.S was administered intramuscularly at 5 x 10^10 or 1 x 10^11 viral particles, either as a single shot or as two shots given 56 days apart.

General study outcomes and caveats: Comparing responses between vaccine doses or regimens was not something the study was powered to do. Substantial breadth of spike-specific CD8+ and CD4+ T cell responses was reported after vaccination. The authors noted that the TCR breadth and depth analyses may have underestimated total T cell responses. Spike-specific TCR breadth was higher in Ad26.COV2.S recipients than in placebo recipients (P = 0.0014). Non-spike TCR breadth was comparable between vaccine and placebo recipients, consistent with the vaccine containing only spike.

The material sequenced was peripheral blood, taken in a trial of Ad26.COV2.S vaccine versus placebo. The clonotype comes from a person aged 18-65 years who received the Ad26.COV2.S COVID-19 vaccine or a placebo.

This receptor has the CDR3 CASSPDWVQRDGYTF. The nucleotides are TGTGCCAGTAGTCCCGATTGGGTCCAACGAGATGGCTACACCTTC. The sequence is built from TRBV19 and TRBJ1-2, with the identity of the D gene unclear. Relative to germline, V is 5 bases shorter and J is 6 bases shorter, with 19 bases between their ends. From a lookup of the germline V gene (reference sequence), CDR1 and CDR2 are LNHDA and SQIVND. From the cysteine through the phenylalanine, the CDR3 covers 15 amino acids. Only the CDR3 DNA stays, 45 bases, in frame from base 1.